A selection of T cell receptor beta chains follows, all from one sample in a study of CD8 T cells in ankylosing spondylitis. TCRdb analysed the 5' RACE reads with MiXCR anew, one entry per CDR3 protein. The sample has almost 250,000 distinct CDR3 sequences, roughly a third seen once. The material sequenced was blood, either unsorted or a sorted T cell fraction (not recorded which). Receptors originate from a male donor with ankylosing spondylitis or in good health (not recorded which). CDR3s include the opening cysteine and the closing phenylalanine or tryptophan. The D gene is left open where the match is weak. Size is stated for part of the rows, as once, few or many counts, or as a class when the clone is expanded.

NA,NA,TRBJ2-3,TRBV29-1,TGCAGCGCACGGGACCCCAGATACGATACGCAGTATTTT,CSARDPRYDTQYF
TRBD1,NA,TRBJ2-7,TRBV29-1,TGCAGCGTTGAAAGGGCCGGACAGGGGGCCTACGAGCAGTACTTC,CSVERAGQGAYEQYF
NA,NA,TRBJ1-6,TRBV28,TGTGCCAGCAGCACCGGACGGGGTAATTCACCCCTCCACTTT,CASSTGRGNSPLHF
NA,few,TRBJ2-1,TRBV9,TGTGCCAGCAGCGTATACAGCCTAAGCAATGAGCAGTTCTTC,CASSVYSLSNEQFF
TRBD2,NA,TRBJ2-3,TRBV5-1,TGCGCCAGCAGCTCCCTGGCGGGGGGGCCTGTAGATACGCAGTATTTT,CASSSLAGGPVDTQYF
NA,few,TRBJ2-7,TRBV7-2,TGTGCCAGCAGCTTAGTGGGCAGTACCTACGAGCAGTACTTC,CASSLVGSTYEQYF
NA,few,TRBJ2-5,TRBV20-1,TGCAGTGCTAGAGACGTGCAGGGGACCCAGTACTTC,CSARDVQGTQYF
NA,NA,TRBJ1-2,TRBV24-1,TGTGCCACCAGTGATTCGGAGGCTAATGGCTACACCTTC,CATSDSEANGYTF
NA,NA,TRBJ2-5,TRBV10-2,TGCGCCAGCCGGGCGTCCGGGGAGACCCAGTACTTC,CASRASGETQYF
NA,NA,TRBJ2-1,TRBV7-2,TGTGCCAGCAGCTTAGCTGGGGGAGGGGGCCACAATGAGCAGTTCTTC,CASSLAGGGGHNEQFF
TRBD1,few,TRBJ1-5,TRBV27,TGTGCCAGCAGCCCTTCAGGTTCAGGGGGAGGCAATCAGCCCCAGCATTTT,CASSPSGSGGGNQPQHF
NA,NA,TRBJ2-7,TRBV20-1,TGCAGTGCTAGGCCTAGGAGACTTTACGAGCAGTACTTC,CSARPRRLYEQYF
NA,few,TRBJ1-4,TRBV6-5,TGTGCCAGCAGTTACTCGAGAGGGGTCAATGAAAAACTGTTTTTT,CASSYSRGVNEKLFF
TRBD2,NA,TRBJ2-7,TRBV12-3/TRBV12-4,TGTGCCAGCAGTTTTGGACTAGCGAAAGAGCAGTACTTC,CASSFGLAKEQYF
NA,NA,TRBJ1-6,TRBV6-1,TGTGCCAGCAGAGCCTCATTGGGGCCCTATAATTCACCCCTCCACTTT,CASRASLGPYNSPLHF
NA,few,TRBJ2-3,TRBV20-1,TGCAGCCACGTAGGAGCGAGTCCAGATACGCAGTATTTT,CSHVGASPDTQYF
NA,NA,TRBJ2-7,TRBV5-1,TGCGCCAGCAGCTACCGACAGGTTGATTACGAGCAGTACTTC,CASSYRQVDYEQYF
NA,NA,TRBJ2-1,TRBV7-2,TGTGCCAGCAGCTTAGCGCTTAACGAGCAGTTCTTC,CASSLALNEQFF
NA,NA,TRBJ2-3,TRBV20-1,TGCAGTGCTAGACAGACTAGGACAGATACGCAGTATTTT,CSARQTRTDTQYF
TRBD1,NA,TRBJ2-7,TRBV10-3,TGTGCCACCAAGACAGGGGTCGAACACGAGCAGTACTTC,CATKTGVEHEQYF
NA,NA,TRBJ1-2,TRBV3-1,TGTGCCAGCAGCCAAGACGACAGTTATGGCTACACCTTC,CASSQDDSYGYTF
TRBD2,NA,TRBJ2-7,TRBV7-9,TGTGCCAGCAGCATCCACGGGACTAGCGGGGGGGCCTACGAGCAGTACTTC,CASSIHGTSGGAYEQYF
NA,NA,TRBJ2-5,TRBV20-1,TGCAGTGCTAGAGTGACGGGTCGGGAGACCCAGTACTTC,CSARVTGRETQYF
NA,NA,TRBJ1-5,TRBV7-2,TGTGCCAGCAGCCCCGAAAGGCCCACCCCTGAGCGGCCCCAGCATTTT,CASSPERPTPERPQHF
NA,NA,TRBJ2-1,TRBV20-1,TGCAGTGCTGGAAAAACAGGGACCCTCAGTGAGCAGTTCTTC,CSAGKTGTLSEQFF
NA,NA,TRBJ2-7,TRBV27,TGTGCCAGCAGGCCCGTGGGGGGCCCCCACGAGCAGTACTTC,CASRPVGGPHEQYF
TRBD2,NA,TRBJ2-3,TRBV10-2,TGCGCCAGCAACGGACTAGATCGCACAGATACGCAGTATTTT,CASNGLDRTDTQYF
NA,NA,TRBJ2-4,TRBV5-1,TGCGCCAGCAGTCCAGGGGTAGCCAAAAACATTCAGTACTTC,CASSPGVAKNIQYF
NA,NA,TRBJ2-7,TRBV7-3,TGTGCCAGCAGCTTAACGGCCTCCTACGAGCAGTACTTC,CASSLTASYEQYF
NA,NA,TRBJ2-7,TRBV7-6,TGTGCCAGCAGCCAGTTGGTGGGGGGCCTTGACGAGCAGTACTTC,CASSQLVGGLDEQYF
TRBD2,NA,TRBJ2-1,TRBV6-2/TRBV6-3,TGTGCCAGCATTCTAGCGGGGGCGACCTACAATGAGCAGTTCTTC,CASILAGATYNEQFF
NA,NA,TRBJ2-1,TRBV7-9,TGTGCCAGCAGCCCCCGGAGGTCCTACAATGAGCAGTTCTTC,CASSPRRSYNEQFF
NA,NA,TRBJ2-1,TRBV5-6,TGTGCCAGCAGCTTGCCCAGGATAAACAATGAGCAGTTCTTC,CASSLPRINNEQFF
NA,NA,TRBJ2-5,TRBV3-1,TGTGCCAGCAGCCAAGGGAACTCGGGCCCCCAAGAGACCCAGTACTTC,CASSQGNSGPQETQYF
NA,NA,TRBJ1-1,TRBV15,TGTGCCACCAGCAGAGCCCTCGGGACCGATGAAGCTTTCTTT,CATSRALGTDEAFF
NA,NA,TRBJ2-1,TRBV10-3,TGTGCCATCGGGGCTAGCTCCTACAATGAGCAGTTCTTC,CAIGASSYNEQFF
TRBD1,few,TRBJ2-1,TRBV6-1,TGTGCCAGCAGTCCGGGACAGGGCCCTTACAATGAGCAGTTCTTC,CASSPGQGPYNEQFF